The 13 T cell receptor beta chains given below trace back to one sample, sequenced in a study of T cell clonality in common variable immunodeficiency. Study conclusions and caveats: Common variable immunodeficiency TCR beta sequences reportedly had fewer deletions and N-nucleotide insertions.

Their specific antigens are unknown. TCRdb's table, derived via immunoSEQ multiplex PCR, lists solely in-frame clones and lacks some. The sample contains 25,000 to 35,000 clones, none of them singletons. The source material was peripheral blood mononuclear cells. These receptors were collected from a human donor with common variable immunodeficiency.

At least ten counts were recorded for this clone. The read halts 3 residues ahead of the CDR3 end, with the missing end drawn from the germline J gene. The chain is built from TRBV19 and TRBJ1-5; no firm D call. This CDR3 is 14 amino acids long. CDR1 and CDR2 from the germline V gene are LNHDA and SQIVND (reference sequence). Trimming took 7 bases from V and 5 from J, leaving 15 bases between them. The CDR3 spells CASTSDILYQPQHF. The CDR3 DNA, read in part, is TGTGCCAGTACTTCCGACATTTTGTATCAGCCC.

This clone has only a few counts. The read comes to an end 3 residues before the CDR3 does, leaving the germline J gene to fill in the end. The chain has TRBV6-2 or TRBV6-3 and TRBJ1-1; 8 nucleotides match TRBD1. The CDR3 totals 14 residues. V shed 7 bases, J shed 4 bases, and the junction held 8 bases outside the gene matches. In germline, CDR1 is MNHEY, CDR2 SVGEGT. The CDR3 DNA, read in part, is TGTGCCAGCACCCTCGTCGACAGGGGCACTGAA. This encodes CASTLVDRGTE. The full CDR3 sequence reads CASTLVDRGTEAFF.

This clone turned up a few times. The DNA ends 3 residues before the CDR3 does, and the rest of the CDR3 is filled in from the germline J gene. This chain joins TRBV2 and TRBJ2-3; 8 bases fit TRBD2. The CDR3 is 15 residues long. With V trimmed by 2 bases and J by 3 bases, 4 bases remained unmatched. Germline V gene data show CDR1 as SNHLY and CDR2 as FYNNEI. This CDR3 reads CASSERASGTDTQYF. The covered CDR3 bases are TGTGCCAGCAGTGAAAGGGCTAGCGGGACAGATACG.

This clone was counted ten times or more. The CDR3 end falls 3 residues outside the read, so it is completed with the germline J gene. The chain combines TRBV23-1 with TRBJ2-1; TRBD2 agrees at 10 bases. TRBV23-1 is treated as an ORF (open reading frame) with a function not yet certain. This CDR3 region has 22 residues. Trimming cost V 2 bases and J 8 bases; bases outside gene matches: 27. CDR3: CASSQGAREGALYSGRADEQFF. The part of the CDR3 DNA that was read is TGCGCCAGCAGTCAAGGGGCACGGGAGGGGGCGCTGTACAGCGGGAGGGCCGATGAG.

This clone was seen ten or more times. Read coverage stops 3 residues before the CDR3 terminus; the germline J gene supplies the remainder. The V call is TRBV18, the J call TRBJ2-5; 14 nucleotides agree with TRBD2. The CDR3 contains 20 residues. V lost 3 bases, J lost 7 bases, and 19 bases stayed unmatched. Germline assignment: CDR1 KGHSH and CDR2 LQKENI. The sequenced part of the CDR3 DNA is TGTGCCAGCTCACCGTTCAGGACTCCGGGACTAGCGGGAGAATCGGGGACC. Its translation: CASSPFRTPGLAGESGT. The full CDR3 protein reads CASSPFRTPGLAGESGTQYF.

There are a few counts of this clone. The sequenced fragment ends 3 residues before the CDR3 boundary, so the rest is inferred from the germline J gene. This chain joins TRBV7-8 and TRBJ2-1, with 10 nucleotides matching TRBD2. The V gene end was trimmed by 3 bases and the J gene end by 0 bases; junction bases not matched to a gene: 5. Germline values: CDR1 SGHVS, CDR2 FQNEAQ. CDR3 length: 17 amino acids. Incomplete CDR3 DNA: TGTGCCAGCAGCTTTAGGCCTAGCGGGAGCTCCTACAATGAG. Translation gives CASSFRPSGSSYNE. The entire CDR3 reads CASSFRPSGSSYNEQFF.

This clone has ten or more counts. The missing CDR3 end, 3 residues past where the read stops, is filled in from the germline J gene. V usage is TRBV18 and J usage is TRBJ2-1, with 11 bases aligning to TRBD1. J lost 6 bases, V lost 8 bases, and 12 bases had no gene match. The germline V gene encodes CDR1 KGHSH and CDR2 LQKENI. This CDR3 contains 16 residues. CDR3 DNA, as far as it was read: TGTGCCAGCCACCGGACAGGGGGCTACCTAAGCAATGAG. This translates into CASHRTGGYLSNE. The CDR3 reads in full as CASHRTGGYLSNEQFF. The variable domain in full, with the rest retrieved from reference TRBV18 and TRBJ2-1, is NAGVMQNPRHLVRRRGQEARLRCSPMKGHSHVYWYRQLPEEGLKFMVYLQKENIIDESGMPKERFSAEFPKEGPSILRIQQVVRGDSAAYFCASHRTGGYLSNEQFFGPGTRLTVL.

Many counts were recorded for this clone. Read sequence stops 3 residues before the CDR3 end, and the germline J gene provides the missing end. The V and J genes are TRBV19 and TRBJ2-1; TRBD2 matches at 13 bases. V lost 5 bases and J lost 8; bases outside the gene matches: 6. Per the germline V gene, CDR1 is LNHDA and CDR2 is SQIVND (reference sequence). The CDR3 is 15 residues long. Incomplete CDR3 DNA: TGTGCCAGTAGTGCCGGGACTAGCGGGATTGATGAG. Residues: CASSAGTSGIDE. The entire CDR3 protein reads CASSAGTSGIDEQFF.

This clone was seen a handful of times. The sequenced fragment ends 3 residues before the CDR3 boundary, so the rest is inferred from the germline J gene. The chain links TRBV7-8 to TRBJ1-5; a possible D gene is TRBD1 (6 bases). CDR1 is SGHVS, CDR2 FQNEAQ, per germline. Between the trimmed V and J ends, which lost 1 base and 7 bases, there was a span of 11 bases. This CDR3 comprises 14 residues. CDR3: CASSLEGGFQPQHF. CDR3 DNA (partial): TGTGCCAGCAGCTTAGAGGGGGGGTTCCAGCCC. Full variable domain (remainder filled in from reference TRBV7-8 and TRBJ1-5): GAGVSQSPRYKVAKRGQDVALRCDPISGHVSLFWYQQALGQGPEFLTYFQNEAQLDKSGLPSDRFFAERPEGSVSTLKIQRTQQEDSAVYLCASSLEGGFQPQHFGDGTRLSIL.

This clone came up many times. Read data end 3 residues before the CDR3 end; the end is taken from the germline J gene. This chain links TRBV20-1 with TRBJ2-5, with 13 positions matching TRBD2. V dropped 3 bases and J dropped 4; count of bases not matched to a gene: 5. This CDR3 has 15 amino acids. The germline V gene has CDR1 DFQATT and CDR2 SNEGSKA (reference sequence). The CDR3 region is CSASRTSGSSETQYF. The sequenced CDR3 bases are TGCAGTGCTAGCAGGACTAGCGGGAGTTCAGAGACC.

This clone was seen ten or more times. The observed sequence ends 3 residues before the CDR3 terminus, with the missing tail filled in from the germline J gene. The chain is built from TRBV7-6 and TRBJ1-2; 9 bases fit TRBD1. V shed 3 bases, J shed 4 bases, and the junction held 3 bases outside the gene matches. Germline V gene sequence: CDR1 SGHVS, CDR2 FNYEAQ. The CDR3 is 14 residues long. CDR3 bases read: TGTGCCAGCAGCTTGGGACAGGGCGGCTATGGC. Protein: CASSLGQGGYG. The full CDR3 protein is CASSLGQGGYGYTF.

Concerning this clone itself: The read finishes 3 residues shy of the CDR3 end, and the germline J gene is used to complete it. The chain links TRBV13 to TRBJ1-2; possibly TRBD1 for D (5 bases). The CDR3 runs to 12 residues. V lost 5 bases, J lost 4 bases, and 8 bases lay in between. The germline CDR1 and CDR2 sequences are PRHDT and FYEKMQ (reference sequence). The covered CDR3 bases are TGTGCCAGCAGCGAGGGGCGCTATGGC. It specifies CASSEGRYG. The whole CDR3 sequence reads CASSEGRYGYTF.

The sample holds many counts of this clone. The read comes to an end 3 residues before the CDR3 does, leaving the germline J gene to fill in the end. The chain links TRBV18 to TRBJ2-7; no clear D. This CDR3 spans 12 amino acids. Trimming removed 3 bases at V and 6 bases at J, with 9 bases between. The germline V gene encodes CDR1 KGHSH and CDR2 LQKENI. The sequenced CDR3 bases are TGTGCCAGCTCACCGTTTGAAGGCGAG. It encodes CASSPFEGE. The full CDR3 protein reads CASSPFEGEQYF.